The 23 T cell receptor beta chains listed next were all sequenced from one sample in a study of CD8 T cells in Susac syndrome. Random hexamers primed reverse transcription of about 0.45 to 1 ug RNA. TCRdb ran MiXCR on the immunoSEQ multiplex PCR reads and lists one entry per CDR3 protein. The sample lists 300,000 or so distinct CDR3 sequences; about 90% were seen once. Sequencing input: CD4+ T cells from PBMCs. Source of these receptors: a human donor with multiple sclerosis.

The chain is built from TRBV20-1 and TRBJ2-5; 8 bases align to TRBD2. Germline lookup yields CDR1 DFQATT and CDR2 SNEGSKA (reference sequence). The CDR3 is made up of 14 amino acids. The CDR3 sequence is CSPYLSSGPETQYF. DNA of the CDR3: TGCAGCCCTTATCTGTCTAGCGGGCCAGAGACCCAGTACTTC.

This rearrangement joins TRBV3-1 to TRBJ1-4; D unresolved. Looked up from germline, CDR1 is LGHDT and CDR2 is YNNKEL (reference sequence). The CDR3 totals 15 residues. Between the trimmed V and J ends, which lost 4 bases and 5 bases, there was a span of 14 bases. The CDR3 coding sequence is TGTGCCAGCAGCCGACTTGGTGGAGGAAATGAAAAACTGTTTTTT. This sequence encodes CASSRLGGGNEKLFF.

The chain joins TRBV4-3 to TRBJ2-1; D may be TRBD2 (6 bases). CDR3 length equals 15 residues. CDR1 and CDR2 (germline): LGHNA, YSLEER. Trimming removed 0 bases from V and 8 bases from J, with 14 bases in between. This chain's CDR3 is CASSQDLLGGYEQFF. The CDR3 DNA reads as TGCGCCAGCAGCCAAGATCTCCTGGGAGGCTATGAGCAGTTCTTC.

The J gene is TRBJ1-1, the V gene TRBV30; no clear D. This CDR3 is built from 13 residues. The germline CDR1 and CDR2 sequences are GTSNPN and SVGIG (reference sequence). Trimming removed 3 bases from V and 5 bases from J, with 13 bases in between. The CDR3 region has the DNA TGTGCCTGGAGGGACCCTCCCGTGACTGAAGCTTTCTTT. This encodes CAWRDPPVTEAFF.

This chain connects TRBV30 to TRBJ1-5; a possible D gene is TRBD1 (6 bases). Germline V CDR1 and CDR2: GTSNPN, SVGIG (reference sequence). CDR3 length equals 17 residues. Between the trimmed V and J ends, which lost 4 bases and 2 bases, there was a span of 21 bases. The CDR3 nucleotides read TGTGCCTGGACCAAAGGGTTTGAACAGGGCGGCAATCAGCCCCAGCATTTT. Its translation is CAWTKGFEQGGNQPQHF.

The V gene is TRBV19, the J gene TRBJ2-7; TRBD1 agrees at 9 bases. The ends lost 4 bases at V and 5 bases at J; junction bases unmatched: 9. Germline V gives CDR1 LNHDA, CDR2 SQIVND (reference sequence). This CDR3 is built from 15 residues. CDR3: CASSSPGQGWNEQYF. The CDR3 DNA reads TGTGCCAGTAGTAGCCCGGGACAGGGATGGAACGAGCAGTACTTC. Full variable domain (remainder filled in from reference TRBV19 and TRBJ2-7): DGGITQSPKYLFRKEGQNVTLSCEQNLNHDAMYWYRQDPGQGLRLIYYSQIVNDFQKGDIAEGYSVSREKKESFPLTVTSAQKNPTAFYLCASSSPGQGWNEQYFGPGTRLTVT.

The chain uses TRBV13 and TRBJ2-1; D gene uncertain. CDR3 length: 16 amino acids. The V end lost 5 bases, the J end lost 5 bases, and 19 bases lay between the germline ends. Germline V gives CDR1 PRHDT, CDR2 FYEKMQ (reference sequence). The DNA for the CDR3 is TGTGCCAGCAGCCCCCAAGGACGGATCCCGGACAATGAGCAGTTCTTC. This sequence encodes CASSPQGRIPDNEQFF.

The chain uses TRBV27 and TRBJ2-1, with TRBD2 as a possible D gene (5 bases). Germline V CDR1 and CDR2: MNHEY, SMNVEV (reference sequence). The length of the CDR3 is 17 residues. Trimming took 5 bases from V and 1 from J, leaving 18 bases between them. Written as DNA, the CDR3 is TGTGCCAGCAGTGGAGCGCGGGTCCAATTTTCCTACAATGAGCAGTTCTTC. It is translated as CASSGARVQFSYNEQFF.

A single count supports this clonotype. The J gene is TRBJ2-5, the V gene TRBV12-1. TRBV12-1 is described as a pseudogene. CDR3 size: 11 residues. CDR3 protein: CASNFEETQYF. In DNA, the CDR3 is TGTGCCAGCAACTTCGAAGAGACCCAGTACTTC.

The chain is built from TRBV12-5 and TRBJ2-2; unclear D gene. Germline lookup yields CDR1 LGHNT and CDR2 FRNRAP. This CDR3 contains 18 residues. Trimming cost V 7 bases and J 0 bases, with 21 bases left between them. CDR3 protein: CASALISFVRSNTGELFF. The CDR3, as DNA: TGTGCTAGTGCCCTGATTTCCTTTGTGAGGTCGAACACCGGGGAGCTGTTTTTT.

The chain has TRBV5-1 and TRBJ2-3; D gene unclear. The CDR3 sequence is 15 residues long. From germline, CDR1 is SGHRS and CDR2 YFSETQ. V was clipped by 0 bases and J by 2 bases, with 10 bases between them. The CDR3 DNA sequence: TGCGCCAGCAGCTTGGACAGCCGTGACACAGATACGCAGTATTTT. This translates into CASSLDSRDTDTQYF.

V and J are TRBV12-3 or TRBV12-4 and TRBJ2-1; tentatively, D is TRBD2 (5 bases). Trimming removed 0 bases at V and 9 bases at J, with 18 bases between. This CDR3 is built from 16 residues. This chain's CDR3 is CASSLAPSGIRIEQFF. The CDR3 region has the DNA TGTGCCAGCAGTTTAGCGCCCTCGGGGATAAGGATTGAGCAGTTCTTC.

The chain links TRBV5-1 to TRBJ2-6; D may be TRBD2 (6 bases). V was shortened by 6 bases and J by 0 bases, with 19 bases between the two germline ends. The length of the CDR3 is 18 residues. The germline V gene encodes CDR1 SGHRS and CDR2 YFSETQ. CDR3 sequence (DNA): TGCGCCAGCACCCTATCCCCGTCGGGGGTCTCTGGGGCCAACGTCCTGACTTTC. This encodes CASTLSPSGVSGANVLTF. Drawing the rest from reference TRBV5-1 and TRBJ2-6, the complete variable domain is KAGVTQTPRYLIKTRGQQVTLSCSPISGHRSVSWYQQTPGQGLQFLFEYFSETQRNKGNFPGRFSGRQFSNSRSEMNVSTLELGDSALYLCASTLSPSGVSGANVLTFGAGSRLTVL.

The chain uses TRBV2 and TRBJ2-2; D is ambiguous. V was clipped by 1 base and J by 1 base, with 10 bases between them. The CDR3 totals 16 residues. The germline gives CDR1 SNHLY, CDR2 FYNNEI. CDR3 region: CASSEEGGQNTGELFF. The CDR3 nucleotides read TGTGCCAGCAGTGAAGAGGGTGGGCAGAACACCGGGGAGCTGTTTTTT.

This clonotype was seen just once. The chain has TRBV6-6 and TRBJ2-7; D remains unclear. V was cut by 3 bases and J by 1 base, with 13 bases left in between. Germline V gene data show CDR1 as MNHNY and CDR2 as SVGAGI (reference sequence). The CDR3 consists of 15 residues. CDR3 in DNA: TGTGCCAGCAGTTATAGTCGTGCGGATTCCTACGAGCAGTACTTC. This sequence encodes CASSYSRADSYEQYF.

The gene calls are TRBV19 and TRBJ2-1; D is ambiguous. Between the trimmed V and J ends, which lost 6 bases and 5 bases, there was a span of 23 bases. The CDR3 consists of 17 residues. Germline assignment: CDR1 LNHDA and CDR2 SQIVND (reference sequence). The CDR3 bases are TGTGCCAGTAGCCATAGGAAGGTTTCCGGCCGGGACAATGAGCAGTTCTTC. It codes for CASSHRKVSGRDNEQFF.

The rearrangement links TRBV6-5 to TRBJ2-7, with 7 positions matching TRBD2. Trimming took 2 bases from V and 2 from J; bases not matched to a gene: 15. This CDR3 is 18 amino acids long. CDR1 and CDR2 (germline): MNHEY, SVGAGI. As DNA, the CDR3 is TGTGCCAGCAGTTACCGCCAGCGGCGGGGAGGGGAGACCTACGAGCAGTACTTC. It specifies CASSYRQRRGGETYEQYF.

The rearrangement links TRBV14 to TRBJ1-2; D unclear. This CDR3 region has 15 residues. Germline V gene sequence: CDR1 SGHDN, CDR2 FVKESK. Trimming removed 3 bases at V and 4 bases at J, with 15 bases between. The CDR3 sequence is CASSHVPLKSYGYTF. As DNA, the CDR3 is TGTGCCAGCAGCCATGTCCCCCTGAAATCCTATGGCTACACCTTC.

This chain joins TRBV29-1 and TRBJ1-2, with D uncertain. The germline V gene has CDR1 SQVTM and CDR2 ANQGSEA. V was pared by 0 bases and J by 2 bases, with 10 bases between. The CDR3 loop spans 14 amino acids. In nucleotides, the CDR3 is TGCAGCGTTGAAGATAAGCGGCGGAACTATGGCTACACCTTC. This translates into CSVEDKRRNYGYTF.

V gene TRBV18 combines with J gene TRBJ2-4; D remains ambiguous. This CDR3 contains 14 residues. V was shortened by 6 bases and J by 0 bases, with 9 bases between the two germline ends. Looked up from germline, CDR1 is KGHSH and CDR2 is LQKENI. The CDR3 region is CASSPTVAKNIQYF. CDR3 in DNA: TGTGCCAGCTCTCCAACGGTAGCCAAAAACATTCAGTACTTC.

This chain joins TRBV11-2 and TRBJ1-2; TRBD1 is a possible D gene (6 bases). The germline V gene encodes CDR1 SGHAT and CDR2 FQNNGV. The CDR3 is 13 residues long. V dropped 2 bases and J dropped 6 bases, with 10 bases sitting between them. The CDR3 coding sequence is TGTGCCAGCAGCTTAACAGGGAGTGATGGCTACACCTTC. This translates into CASSLTGSDGYTF.

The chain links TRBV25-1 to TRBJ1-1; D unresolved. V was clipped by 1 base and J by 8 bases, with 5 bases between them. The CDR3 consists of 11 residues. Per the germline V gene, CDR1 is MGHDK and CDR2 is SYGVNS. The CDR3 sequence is CASSEFSEAFF. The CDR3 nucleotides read TGTGCCAGCAGTGAATTTTCGGAAGCTTTCTTT.

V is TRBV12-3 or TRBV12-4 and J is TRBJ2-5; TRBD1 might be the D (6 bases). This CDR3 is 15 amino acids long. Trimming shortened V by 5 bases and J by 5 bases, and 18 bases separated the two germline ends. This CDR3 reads CASSAPRDIGETQYF. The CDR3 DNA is TGTGCCAGCAGTGCCCCTAGGGACATTGGGGAGACCCAGTACTTC.